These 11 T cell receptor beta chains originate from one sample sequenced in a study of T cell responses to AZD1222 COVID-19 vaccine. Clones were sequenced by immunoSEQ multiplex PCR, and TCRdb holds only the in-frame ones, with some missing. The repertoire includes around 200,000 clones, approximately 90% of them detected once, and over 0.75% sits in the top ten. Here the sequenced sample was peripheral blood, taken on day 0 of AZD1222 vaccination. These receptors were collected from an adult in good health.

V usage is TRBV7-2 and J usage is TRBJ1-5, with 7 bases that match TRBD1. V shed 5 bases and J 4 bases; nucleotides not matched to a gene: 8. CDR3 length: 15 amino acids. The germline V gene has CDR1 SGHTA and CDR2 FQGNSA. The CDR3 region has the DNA TGTGCCAGCAGCACCCGACAGGGATTAAATCAGCCCCAGCATTTT. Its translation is CASSTRQGLNQPQHF.

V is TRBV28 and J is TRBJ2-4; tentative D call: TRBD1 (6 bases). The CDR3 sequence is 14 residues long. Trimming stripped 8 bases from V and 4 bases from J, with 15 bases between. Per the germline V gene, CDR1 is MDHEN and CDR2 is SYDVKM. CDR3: CASSNRDGKNIQYF. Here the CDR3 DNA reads TGTGCCAGCTCTAACAGGGATGGAAAAAACATTCAGTACTTC.

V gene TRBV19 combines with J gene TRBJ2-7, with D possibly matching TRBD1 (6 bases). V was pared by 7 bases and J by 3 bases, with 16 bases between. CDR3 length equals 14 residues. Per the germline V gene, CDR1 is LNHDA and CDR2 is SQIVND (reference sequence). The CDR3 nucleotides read TGTGCCAGTACCCCGACCCGGGACATCTACGAGCAGTACTTC. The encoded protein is CASTPTRDIYEQYF.

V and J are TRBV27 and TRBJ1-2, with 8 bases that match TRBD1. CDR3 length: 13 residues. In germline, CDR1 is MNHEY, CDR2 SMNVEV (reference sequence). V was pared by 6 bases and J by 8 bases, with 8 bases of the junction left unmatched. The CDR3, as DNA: TGTGCCAGCAGCGCGGACAGGGTGGGCGGCTACACCTTC. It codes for CASSADRVGGYTF.

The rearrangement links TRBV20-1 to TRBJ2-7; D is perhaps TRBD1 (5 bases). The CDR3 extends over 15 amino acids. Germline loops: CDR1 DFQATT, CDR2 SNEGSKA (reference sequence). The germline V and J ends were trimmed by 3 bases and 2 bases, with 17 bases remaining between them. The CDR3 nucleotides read TGCAGTGCTAGTTACGGCCAGGGATATACCTACGAGCAGTACTTC. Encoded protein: CSASYGQGYTYEQYF.

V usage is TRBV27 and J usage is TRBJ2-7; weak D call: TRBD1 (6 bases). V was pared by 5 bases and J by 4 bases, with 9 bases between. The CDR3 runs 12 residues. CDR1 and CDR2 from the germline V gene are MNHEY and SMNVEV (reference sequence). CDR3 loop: CASSTTGYEQYF. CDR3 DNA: TGTGCCAGCAGTACTACAGGGTACGAGCAGTACTTC.

In DNA, the CDR3 is TGCAGCGTTGTGGTTGATTTCCCGAACACTGAAGCTTTCTTT. Its translation: CSVVVDFPNTEAFF. The rearrangement links TRBV29-1 to TRBJ1-1; no reliable D call. V lost 4 bases, J lost 1 base, and 13 bases lay in between. The CDR3 runs to 14 residues. The germline V gene encodes CDR1 SQVTM and CDR2 ANQGSEA.

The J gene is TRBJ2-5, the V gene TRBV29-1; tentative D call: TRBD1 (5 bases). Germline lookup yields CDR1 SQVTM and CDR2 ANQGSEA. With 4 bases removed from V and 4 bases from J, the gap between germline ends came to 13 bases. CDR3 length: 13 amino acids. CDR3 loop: CSVGADSLETQYF. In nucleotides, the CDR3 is TGCAGCGTTGGGGCTGACAGTTTAGAGACCCAGTACTTC. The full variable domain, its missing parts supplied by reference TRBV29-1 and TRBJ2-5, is SAVISQKPSRDICQRGTSLTIQCQVDSQVTMMFWYRQQPGQSLTLIATANQGSEATYESGFVIDKFPISRPNLTFSTLTVSNMSPEDSSIYLCSVGADSLETQYFGPGTRLLVL.

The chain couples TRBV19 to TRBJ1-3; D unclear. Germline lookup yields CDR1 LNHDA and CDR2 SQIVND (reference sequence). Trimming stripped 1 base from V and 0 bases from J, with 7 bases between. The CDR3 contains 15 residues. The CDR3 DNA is TGTGCCAGTAGTATAGCCGGAAGCTCTGGAAACACCATATATTTT. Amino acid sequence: CASSIAGSSGNTIYF. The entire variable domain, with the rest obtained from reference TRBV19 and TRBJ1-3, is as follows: DGGITQSPKYLFRKEGQNVTLSCEQNLNHDAMYWYRQDPGQGLRLIYYSQIVNDFQKGDIAEGYSVSREKKESFPLTVTSAQKNPTAFYLCASSIAGSSGNTIYFGEGSWLTVV.

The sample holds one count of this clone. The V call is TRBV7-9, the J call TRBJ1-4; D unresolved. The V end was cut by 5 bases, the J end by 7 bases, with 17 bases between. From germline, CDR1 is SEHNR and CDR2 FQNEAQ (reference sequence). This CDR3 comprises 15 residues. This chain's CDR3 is CASSPKPAPVEKLFF. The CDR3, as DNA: TGTGCCAGCAGCCCGAAGCCAGCCCCGGTTGAAAAACTGTTTTTT. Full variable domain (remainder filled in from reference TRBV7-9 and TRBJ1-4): DTGVSQNPRHKITKRGQNVTFRCDPISEHNRLYWYRQTLGQGPEFLTYFQNEAQLEKSRLLSDRFSAERPKGSFSTLEIQRTEQGDSAMYLCASSPKPAPVEKLFFGSGTQLSVL.

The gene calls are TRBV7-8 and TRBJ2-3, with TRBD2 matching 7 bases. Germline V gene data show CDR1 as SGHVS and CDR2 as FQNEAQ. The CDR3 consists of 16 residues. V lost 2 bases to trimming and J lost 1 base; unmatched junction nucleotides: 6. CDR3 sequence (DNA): TGTGCCAGCAGCTTATGGGAGCGGGAAGGCACAGATACGCAGTATTTT. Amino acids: CASSLWEREGTDTQYF.